A single sample gave rise to the 14 T cell receptor beta chains below, sequenced in a study of T cell clonotyping in hematopoietic cell transplantation. The table came from immunoSEQ multiplex PCR; TCRdb's copy has only in-frame clones and leaves some out. Of about 36,000 clones in the sample, 80% to 90% are singletons; the top ten hold approximately 2%. The sequenced material came from peripheral blood mononuclear cells. These receptors originate from a woman aged 40-49 years in good health. Some clones in this sample may be carry-over from other donors' samples.

The chain recombines TRBV6-5 with TRBJ2-7; 8 bases agree with TRBD1. The germline gives CDR1 MNHEY, CDR2 SVGAGI. Trimming removed 6 bases from V and 3 bases from J; junction bases left unmatched: 7. The CDR3 has 14 residues. This chain's CDR3 is CASRPPGGLYEQYF. Written as DNA, the CDR3 is TGTGCCAGCAGACCCCCAGGGGGCCTCTACGAGCAGTACTTC.

This clone was seen a single time. J is TRBJ2-5 and V is TRBV5-1; D unclear. The CDR3 consists of 13 residues. Trimming cost V 2 bases and J 2 bases, with 7 bases left between them. Per the germline V gene, CDR1 is SGHRS and CDR2 is YFSETQ. The CDR3 DNA reads TGCGCCAGCAGCTTACTTACTCAAGAGACCCAGTACTTC. This gives the protein CASSLLTQETQYF.

The CDR3 DNA reads as TGCGCCAGCAGCCACCTGGGACAGGGTTCCTACGAGCAGTACTTC. Translated, it gives CASSHLGQGSYEQYF. J is TRBJ2-7 and V is TRBV4-1; TRBD1 matches 9 bases. Unmatched junction bases numbered 4, after V lost 3 bases and J lost 1 base. Germline loops: CDR1 MGHRA, CDR2 YSYEKL. This CDR3 region has 15 residues.

This chain joins TRBV4-3 and TRBJ2-2, with 10 bases that match TRBD2. Trimming at V came to 4 bases and at J to 8 bases, leaving 13 bases not matched to a gene. This CDR3 region has 17 residues. Germline V gene lookup returns CDR1 LGHNA and CDR2 YSLEER. The chain's CDR3 is CASSRGGAGGPTGELFF. CDR3 sequence (DNA): TGCGCCAGCAGCCGGGGAGGAGCGGGAGGGCCAACTGGGGAGCTGTTTTTT.

This chain joins TRBV28 and TRBJ1-2, with TRBD1 matching over 7 bases. The germline V gene encodes CDR1 MDHEN and CDR2 SYDVKM. V shed 5 bases and J 5 bases; nucleotides not matched to a gene: 5. CDR3 length: 13 amino acids. The CDR3 loop reads CASSPQGRYGYTF. DNA of the CDR3: TGTGCCAGCAGTCCACAGGGGAGGTATGGCTACACCTTC.

There are a few counts of this clone. The chain couples TRBV5-6 to TRBJ2-1; D call uncertain. Germline CDR1 reads SGHDT; CDR2 reads YYEEEE. Between the trimmed V and J ends, which lost 4 bases and 0 bases, there was a span of 14 bases. The CDR3 runs 16 residues. The CDR3 here is CASSPLATASYNEQFF. CDR3 DNA sequence: TGTGCCAGCAGCCCGCTCGCCACGGCCTCCTACAATGAGCAGTTCTTC.

This clone has a handful of counts. The chain recombines TRBV18 with TRBJ1-1, with 9 bases matching TRBD1. Germline CDR1 KGHSH, CDR2 LQKENI. This CDR3 is 13 amino acids long. The J segment lost 6 bases and the V segment lost 5 bases, leaving 4 bases of the junction unmatched. DNA for the CDR3: TGTGCCAGCTCATCACAGGGGGCCGCTGAAGCTTTCTTT. Translated: CASSSQGAAEAFF.

The chain uses TRBV11-2 and TRBJ1-2, with D possibly matching TRBD1 (6 bases). Germline CDR1 and CDR2: SGHAT and FQNNGV. V lost 0 bases, J lost 3 bases, and 8 bases lay in between. The CDR3 runs to 14 residues. DNA for the CDR3: TGTGCCAGCAGCTTAGATTGGACAGACTATGGCTACACCTTC. It is translated as CASSLDWTDYGYTF. Complete variable domain (other parts from reference TRBV11-2 and TRBJ1-2): EAGVAQSPRYKIIEKRQSVAFWCNPISGHATLYWYQQILGQGPKLLIQFQNNGVVDDSQLPKDRFSAERLKGVDSTLKIQPAKLEDSAVYLCASSLDWTDYGYTFGSGTRLTVV.

The CDR3 is CASGLTSGVGDEQFF. CDR3 in DNA: TGTGCTAGTGGTTTGACTAGCGGAGTGGGCGATGAGCAGTTCTTC. The chain combines TRBV12-5 with TRBJ2-1; TRBD2 matches 8 bases. There are 15 residues in the CDR3. V trimming: 2 bases; J trimming: 8 bases; junction bases outside the gene matches: 8. CDR1 and CDR2 (germline): LGHNT, FRNRAP.

V usage is TRBV28 and J usage is TRBJ2-7; the D gene is possibly TRBD2 (5 bases). This CDR3 comprises 14 residues. V was cut by 1 base and J by 2 bases, with 9 bases left in between. Germline assignment: CDR1 MDHEN and CDR2 SYDVKM. The CDR3 loop reads CASSLSRGTYEQYF. CDR3 sequence (DNA): TGTGCCAGCAGTTTATCACGGGGTACCTACGAGCAGTACTTC.

The rearrangement joins TRBV28 to TRBJ1-2; tentative D call: TRBD1 (5 bases). The germline CDR1 and CDR2 sequences are MDHEN and SYDVKM. The CDR3 consists of 14 residues. V was cut by 6 bases and J by 4 bases, with 15 bases left in between. The CDR3 loop reads CASRDVGAGYGYTF. DNA for the CDR3: TGTGCCAGCAGGGACGTCGGGGCCGGCTATGGCTACACCTTC.

The chain carries TRBV20-1 and TRBJ2-3; D gene unclear. Between the trimmed V and J ends, which lost 3 bases and 5 bases, there was a span of 3 bases. Germline V gene sequence: CDR1 DFQATT, CDR2 SNEGSKA (reference sequence). This CDR3 contains 10 residues. This CDR3 reads CSARGDTQYF. The DNA of the CDR3 is TGCAGTGCTAGGGGAGATACGCAGTATTTT.

This clone was seen once. The rearrangement uses TRBV2 and TRBJ1-5, with D perhaps matching TRBD1 (5 bases). V lost 4 bases and J 5 bases, leaving 15 bases between the germline ends. Germline CDR1 reads SNHLY; CDR2 reads FYNNEI. This CDR3 has 15 residues. DNA of the CDR3: TGTGCCAGCAGTGGGATGAGGGGTTTGGATCAGCCCCAGCATTTT. Its translation: CASSGMRGLDQPQHF.

The chain employs TRBV5-1 and TRBJ2-3, with 12 bases matching TRBD2. With V trimmed by 3 bases and J by 0 bases, 2 bases remained unmatched. Germline CDR1 reads SGHRS; CDR2 reads YFSETQ. This CDR3 spans 16 amino acids. The CDR3 nucleotides are TGCGCCAGCAGCTGGACTAGCGGGACCAGCACAGATACGCAGTATTTT. Its protein product is CASSWTSGTSTDTQYF.